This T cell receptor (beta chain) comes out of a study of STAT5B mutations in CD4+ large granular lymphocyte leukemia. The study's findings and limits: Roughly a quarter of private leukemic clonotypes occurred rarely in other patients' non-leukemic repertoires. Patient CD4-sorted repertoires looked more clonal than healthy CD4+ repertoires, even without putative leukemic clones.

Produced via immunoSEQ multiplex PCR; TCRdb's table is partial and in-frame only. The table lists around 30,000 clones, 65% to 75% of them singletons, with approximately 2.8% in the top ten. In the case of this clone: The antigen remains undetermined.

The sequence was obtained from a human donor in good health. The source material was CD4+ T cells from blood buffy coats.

CDR3 DNA: TGTGCCAGCATCCCGCACGTCGGAAACACCATATATTTT. The encoded protein is CASIPHVGNTIYF. The chain employs TRBV6-1 and TRBJ1-3; no firm D call. The CDR3 spans 13 residues. V gave up 7 bases and J gave up 4 bases, with 11 bases separating them. CDR1 is MNHNS, CDR2 SASEGT, per germline.